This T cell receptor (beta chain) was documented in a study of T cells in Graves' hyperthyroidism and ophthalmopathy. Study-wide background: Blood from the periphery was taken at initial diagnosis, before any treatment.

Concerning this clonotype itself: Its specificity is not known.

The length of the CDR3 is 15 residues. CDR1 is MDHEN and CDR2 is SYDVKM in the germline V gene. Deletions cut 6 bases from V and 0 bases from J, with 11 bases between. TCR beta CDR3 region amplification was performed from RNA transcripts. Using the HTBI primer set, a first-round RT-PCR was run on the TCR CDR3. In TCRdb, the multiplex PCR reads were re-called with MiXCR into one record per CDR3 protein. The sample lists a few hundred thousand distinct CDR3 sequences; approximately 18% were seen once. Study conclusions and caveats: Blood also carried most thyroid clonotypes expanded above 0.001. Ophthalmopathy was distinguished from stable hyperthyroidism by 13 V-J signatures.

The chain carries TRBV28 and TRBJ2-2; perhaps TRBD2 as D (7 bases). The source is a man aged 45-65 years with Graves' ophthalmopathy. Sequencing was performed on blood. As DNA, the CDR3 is TGTGCCAGCAGCGGCGGGGGCCCGAACACCGGGGAGCTGTTTTTT. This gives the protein CASSGGGPNTGELFF. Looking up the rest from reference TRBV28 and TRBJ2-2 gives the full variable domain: DVKVTQSSRYLVKRTGEKVFLECVQDMDHENMFWYRQDPGLGLRLIYFSYDVKMKEKGDIPEGYSVSREKKERFSLILESASTNQTSMYLCASSGGGPNTGELFFGEGSRLTVL.